The present T cell receptor (beta chain) was sequenced within a study of early T cells in non-severe SARS-CoV-2 infection. Unique molecular identifiers were affixed to single, distinct cDNA molecules. TCRdb independently ran MiXCR on the 5' RACE reads; one entry per CDR3 protein. Among 69,000 or so distinct CDR3 sequences listed, about 13% were seen once. Germline CDR1 MNHEY, CDR2 SVGEGT. V lost 0 bases to trimming and J lost 4 bases; unmatched junction nucleotides: 0. This CDR3 contains 14 residues. This clonotype was counted ten times or more. The receptor comes from an adult who was a healthcare worker with PCR-confirmed SARS-CoV-2 infection or an uninfected control (not recorded which). Sequenced: whole blood. The genes are TRBV6-2 or TRBV6-3 and TRBJ2-1; 7 nucleotides match TRBD1. CDR3 sequence reads: CASSYSTGYNEQFF. In DNA form, the CDR3 reads TGTGCCAGCAGTTACTCGACAGGGTACAATGAGCAGTTCTTC.